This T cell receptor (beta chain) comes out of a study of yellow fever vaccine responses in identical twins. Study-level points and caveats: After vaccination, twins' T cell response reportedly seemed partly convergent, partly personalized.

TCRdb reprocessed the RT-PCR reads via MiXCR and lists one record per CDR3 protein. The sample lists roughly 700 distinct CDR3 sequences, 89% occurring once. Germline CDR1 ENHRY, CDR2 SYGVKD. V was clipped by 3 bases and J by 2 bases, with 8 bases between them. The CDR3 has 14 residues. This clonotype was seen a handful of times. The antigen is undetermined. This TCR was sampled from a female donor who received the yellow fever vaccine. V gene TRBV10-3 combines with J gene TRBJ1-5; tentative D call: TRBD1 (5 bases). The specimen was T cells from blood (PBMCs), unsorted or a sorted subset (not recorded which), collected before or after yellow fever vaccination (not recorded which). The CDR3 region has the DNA TGTGCCATCAGTGACAGGGCTGGCAATCAGCCCCAGCATTTT. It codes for CAISDRAGNQPQHF.